These 32 T cell receptor beta chains were sequenced from one sample in a study of blood T cell repertoires in COVID-19. The assay was immunoSEQ multiplex PCR, and TCRdb's table has in-frame clones only and misses some. The repertoire holds about 230,000 clones, with around 84% as singletons. Sequenced: peripheral blood. The source is a man between 45 and 60 years old with COVID-19, enrolled during active disease.

A note on this clone: Sequence at one end of the junction differs from germline and may be a read error. The chain combines TRBV28 with TRBJ2-3, with 10 bases that match TRBD2. The CDR3 totals 14 residues. Germline lookup yields CDR1 MDHEN and CDR2 SYDVKM. The CDR3 is CASSLSGGAETQYF. CDR3 DNA: TGTGCCAGCAGTTTAAGCGGGGGGGCAGAGACGCAGTATTTT.

This clone was detected only once. The V gene is TRBV5-6, the J gene TRBJ2-7; 13 bases match TRBD2. Trimming removed 7 bases from V and 5 bases from J; junction bases left unmatched: 3. The CDR3 has 13 amino acids. Per the germline V gene, CDR1 is SGHDT and CDR2 is YYEEEE. DNA for the CDR3: TGTGCCAGCCGGACTAGCGGGAGTAACGAGCAGTACTTC. Protein sequence: CASRTSGSNEQYF.

The V call is TRBV19, the J call TRBJ1-5; TRBD1 matches at 10 bases. The CDR3 is 15 amino acids. Germline V gene sequence: CDR1 LNHDA, CDR2 SQIVND (reference sequence). The V gene end was trimmed by 7 bases and the J gene end by 7 bases; junction bases not matched to a gene: 10. As DNA, the CDR3 is TGTGCCAGTACCAACACGGGACAGGGGCCGCAGCCCCAGCATTTT. Protein sequence: CASTNTGQGPQPQHF.

The count of this clone is one. The genes are TRBV5-6 and TRBJ2-7; 7 bases are shared with TRBD2. Germline V gives CDR1 SGHDT, CDR2 YYEEEE. V shed 5 bases, J shed 2 bases, and the junction held 7 bases outside the gene matches. The CDR3 sequence is 14 residues long. The DNA of the CDR3 is TGTGCCAGCAGGCCCGCGGGACTAACCTACGAGCAGTACTTC. This translates into CASRPAGLTYEQYF.

The chain couples TRBV4-2 to TRBJ1-3, with D uncertain. Germline V gene sequence: CDR1 LGHNA, CDR2 YNFKEQ. CDR3 length: 18 amino acids. V was pared by 3 bases and J by 0 bases, with 18 bases between. CDR3 in DNA: TGTGCCAGCAGCCACGCACTCCGGGTCCTAAGCTCTGGAAACACCATATATTTT. Protein product: CASSHALRVLSSGNTIYF.

This clone was seen a single time. The chain uses TRBV2 and TRBJ2-1, with D unresolved. CDR3 length: 12 amino acids. The ends were cut back, 5 bases at V and 16 bases at J, with 18 bases in the middle. CDR1 is SNHLY and CDR2 is FYNNEI in the germline V gene. The CDR3 here is CASSTERINFFF. The CDR3 DNA reads as TGTGCCAGCAGTACCGAGCGCATTAATTTCTTCTTC.

The V and J genes are TRBV25-1 and TRBJ2-2; a weak D match, TRBD2 (7 bases). V lost 2 bases and J 3 bases, leaving 13 bases between the germline ends. This CDR3 has 16 amino acids. In germline, CDR1 is MGHDK, CDR2 SYGVNS. Here the CDR3 reads CASSEVGRGYTGELFF. CDR3 coding DNA: TGTGCCAGCAGTGAAGTGGGGAGGGGGTACACCGGGGAGCTGTTTTTT.

This sequence joins TRBV5-1 and TRBJ2-3; TRBD2 agrees at 10 bases. The CDR3 extends over 14 amino acids. With V trimmed by 6 bases and J by 1 base, 2 bases remained unmatched. Germline assignment: CDR1 SGHRS and CDR2 YFSETQ. Written as DNA, the CDR3 is TGCGCCAGCACCAGCGGGGGGGGCACAGATACGCAGTATTTT. Its protein product is CASTSGGGTDTQYF.

The rearrangement uses TRBV24-1 and TRBJ1-5; D gene uncertain. V was pared by 5 bases and J by 5 bases, with 18 bases between. Per germline, CDR1 KGHDR and CDR2 SFDVKD. CDR3 length: 16 residues. CDR3 region: CATSAVTNGDHQPQHF. CDR3 nucleotide sequence: TGTGCCACCAGTGCAGTGACGAACGGGGATCATCAGCCCCAGCATTTT.

This rearrangement joins TRBV30 to TRBJ2-1; a weak D match, TRBD1 (8 bases). Germline V gene sequence: CDR1 GTSNPN, CDR2 SVGIG (reference sequence). Trimming cost V 0 bases and J 4 bases, with 10 bases left between them. This CDR3 contains 14 residues. CDR3 nucleotide sequence: TGTGCCTGGAGTGTACAGGGGGGGTACAATGAGCAGTTCTTC. This sequence encodes CAWSVQGGYNEQFF. Complete variable domain (other parts from reference TRBV30 and TRBJ2-1): SQTIHQWPATLVQPVGSPLSLECTVEGTSNPNLYWYRQAAGRGLQLLFYSVGIGQISSEVPQNLSASRPQDRQFILSSKKLLLSDSGFYLCAWSVQGGYNEQFFGPGTRLTVL.

V and J are TRBV9 and TRBJ2-2; D might be TRBD2 (7 bases). CDR1 and CDR2 from the germline V gene are SGDLS and YYNGEE. The V end lost 4 bases, the J end lost 7 bases, and 14 bases lay between the germline ends. The CDR3 loop spans 14 amino acids. The CDR3 DNA sequence: TGTGCCAGCAGCTCAGAGGGGGGGCGCGGGGAGCTGTTTTTT. Translation gives CASSSEGGRGELFF.

Here the CDR3 reads CATRRQLRDQPQHF. Written as DNA, the CDR3 is TGTGCCACCAGACGACAGCTTCGGGATCAGCCCCAGCATTTT. The gene calls are TRBV27 and TRBJ1-5; D possibly corresponds to TRBD1 (5 bases). Germline CDR1 and CDR2: MNHEY and SMNVEV (reference sequence). The CDR3 length is 14 residues. The V end lost 10 bases, the J end lost 5 bases, and 18 bases lay between the germline ends.

V and J are TRBV7-9 and TRBJ2-2, with 8 bases identical to TRBD2. With 3 bases clipped from V and 5 bases from J, the junction kept 11 bases outside the gene matches. This CDR3 is 17 amino acids long. Germline V lookup: CDR1 SEHNR, CDR2 FQNEAQ (reference sequence). CDR3: CASSFRTAGVGTGELFF. The DNA for the CDR3 is TGTGCCAGCAGCTTCCGCACAGCGGGAGTCGGAACCGGGGAGCTGTTTTTT.

V is TRBV19 and J is TRBJ2-1, with TRBD2 matching over 9 bases. This CDR3 is 14 amino acids long. CDR1 LNHDA and CDR2 SQIVND come from the germline V gene (reference sequence). V shed 7 bases, J shed 4 bases, and the junction held 5 bases outside the gene matches. The CDR3 loop is CASTSGGLYNEQFF. CDR3 nucleotide sequence: TGTGCCAGTACAAGCGGGGGGTTGTACAATGAGCAGTTCTTC.

In its sample, this clone was seen once. V is TRBV18 and J is TRBJ2-5; D is ambiguous. The V end lost 1 base, the J end lost 5 bases, and 11 bases lay between the germline ends. The germline CDR1 and CDR2 sequences are KGHSH and LQKENI. The CDR3 covers 14 residues. The chain's CDR3 is CASSPRAGYETQYF. In DNA, the CDR3 is TGTGCCAGCTCACCACGGGCAGGCTATGAGACCCAGTACTTC.

V and J are TRBV12-3 or TRBV12-4 and TRBJ2-1, with no clear D. The CDR3 contains 12 residues. Trimming pared 4 bases from V and 5 bases from J, leaving 6 bases between. The CDR3 sequence is CASSSRDNEQFF. The CDR3 DNA is TGTGCCAGCAGTTCTAGAGACAATGAGCAGTTCTTC.

This chain joins TRBV7-9 and TRBJ2-7; 8 nucleotides line up with TRBD1. This CDR3 has 15 amino acids. The trim removed 5 bases at V and 2 bases at J, leaving 8 bases unmatched. Germline V CDR1 and CDR2: SEHNR, FQNEAQ (reference sequence). In DNA form, the CDR3 reads TGTGCCAGCAGCCTTGACAGGGGATTAACCTACGAGCAGTACTTC. Translation gives CASSLDRGLTYEQYF.

The genes are TRBV30 and TRBJ1-5; 7 bases agree with TRBD1. J gave up 5 bases and V 2 bases, and 9 bases lay outside the gene matches. The CDR3 spans 15 residues. Germline lookup yields CDR1 GTSNPN and CDR2 SVGIG (reference sequence). Written as DNA, the CDR3 is TGTGCCTGGAGTCCGACCCGCAGGGGGGATCAGCCCCAGCATTTT. It translates to CAWSPTRRGDQPQHF.

This chain connects TRBV6-4 to TRBJ1-5; 10 nucleotides match TRBD1. Germline V gives CDR1 MRHNA, CDR2 SNTAGT. Trimming took 2 bases from V and 0 from J; bases not matched to a gene: 22. The CDR3 loop spans 23 amino acids. CDR3 in amino acids: CASSDPTGGGTPDSTYSNQPQHF. The CDR3 nucleotides read TGTGCCAGCAGTGACCCGACAGGGGGCGGCACCCCCGATTCGACTTATAGCAATCAGCCCCAGCATTTT.

A single count supports this clone. This chain uses TRBV12-3 or TRBV12-4 with TRBJ2-7; 7 positions agree with TRBD2. This CDR3 contains 13 residues. The V and J ends lost 4 bases and 2 bases, in that order; junction bases with no gene match: 2. CDR3 nucleotides: TGTGCCAGCAGTTGGGGGACTACCTACGAGCAGTACTTC. Translation: CASSWGTTYEQYF.

The chain links TRBV19 to TRBJ2-1, with 8 bases lining up with TRBD1. CDR3 length equals 15 residues. In germline, CDR1 is LNHDA, CDR2 SQIVND (reference sequence). The trim removed 4 bases at V and 4 bases at J, leaving 6 bases unmatched. The CDR3 sequence: CASSTGGIGYNEQFF. DNA for the CDR3: TGTGCCAGTAGTACAGGGGGCATCGGGTACAATGAGCAGTTCTTC.

This clone was seen a handful of times. This chain links TRBV6-6 with TRBJ2-7, with no clear D. CDR3 length: 16 amino acids. Germline V gives CDR1 MNHNY, CDR2 SVGAGI (reference sequence). V lost 4 bases and J lost 6, with 22 bases in between. The CDR3 sequence: CASSSSLGVSMGEQYF. The DNA for the CDR3 is TGTGCCAGCAGTTCAAGCCTAGGAGTGTCCATGGGCGAGCAGTACTTC.

V is TRBV5-5 and J is TRBJ2-1; 14 nucleotides line up with TRBD2. CDR1 SGHKS and CDR2 YYEKEE come from the germline V gene (reference sequence). V was clipped by 4 bases and J by 7 bases; unmatched bases: 4. CDR3 length: 15 amino acids. The CDR3 coding sequence is TGTGCCAGCAGCCGACTAGCGGGAGGGTCAAATGAGCAGTTCTTC. This encodes CASSRLAGGSNEQFF.

Only a few counts were recorded for this clone. The chain carries TRBV5-1 and TRBJ2-7; tentative D call: TRBD2 (5 bases). The CDR3 covers 13 residues. Germline-derived CDR1 and CDR2 are SGHRS and YFSETQ. Trimming took 4 bases from V and 3 from J, leaving 11 bases between them. The CDR3 DNA follows: TGCGCCAGCAGCGTCAGCGGCAGCTACGAGCAGTACTTC. It translates to CASSVSGSYEQYF.

As regards this clone: Its ends do not fully match the called genes, so a read error is possible. The chain uses TRBV12-3 or TRBV12-4 and TRBJ1-2; tentatively, D is TRBD1 (5 bases). This CDR3 contains 11 residues. CDR3: CASSSPGLQAF. CDR3 coding DNA: TGTGCCAGCAGTTCACCGGGACTCCAGGCCTTC.

This rearrangement joins TRBV21-1 to TRBJ2-7; TRBD2, the D gene given by the table, was not confirmed from the DNA. TRBV21-1 is tagged as a pseudogene. The CDR3 length is 18 residues. In DNA, the CDR3 is TGTGCCAGCAGCTACATAAATCCTGGGGGGGGAGGAGGCTACGAGCAGTACTTC. This translates into CASSYINPGGGGGYEQYF.

For this clone: One end of the junction fails to match germline, which may point to a read error. The rearrangement joins TRBV5-4 to TRBJ2-2; TRBD2 might be the D (6 bases). Germline values: CDR1 SGHNT, CDR2 YYREEE (reference sequence). There are 15 residues in the CDR3. The CDR3 reads CASSLSGEGTGELLF. In nucleotides, the CDR3 is TGTGCCAGCAGCTTGTCGGGAGAGGGCACCGGGGAGCTGCTTTTT.

The chain combines TRBV7-8 with TRBJ2-3, with D maybe TRBD2 (6 bases). V lost 7 bases and J lost 3, with 14 bases in between. The CDR3 runs to 14 residues. CDR1 and CDR2 from the germline V gene are SGHVS and FQNEAQ. In DNA, the CDR3 is TGTGCCAGCAAAATCGGGAGTTCAACAGATACGCAGTATTTT. It is translated as CASKIGSSTDTQYF.

J is TRBJ1-1 and V is TRBV28; D is undetermined. CDR3 length equals 13 residues. Looked up from germline, CDR1 is MDHEN and CDR2 is SYDVKM. Between the trimmed V and J ends, which lost 4 bases and 4 bases, there was a span of 10 bases. This chain's CDR3 is CASSSTPPTEAFF. For the CDR3, the DNA is TGTGCCAGCAGTTCGACACCTCCCACTGAAGCTTTCTTT.

The CDR3 is CASSHRTGMNTEAFF. CDR3 DNA: TGTGCCAGCAGCCACCGGACAGGAATGAACACTGAAGCTTTCTTT. This sequence joins TRBV14 and TRBJ1-1; 7 positions match TRBD1. J was trimmed by 0 bases and V by 3 bases; bases with no gene match: 4. The CDR3 length is 15 residues. CDR1 is SGHDN and CDR2 is FVKESK in the germline V gene.

The chain recombines TRBV12-5 with TRBJ2-7; D possibly corresponds to TRBD1 (6 bases). V lost 6 bases, J lost 5 bases, and 11 bases lay in between. The germline CDR1 and CDR2 sequences are LGHNT and FRNRAP. The CDR3 contains 12 residues. CDR3 sequence reads: CASGLTGNEQYF. As DNA, the CDR3 is TGTGCTAGTGGATTGACAGGCAACGAGCAGTACTTC.

The chain combines TRBV27 with TRBJ2-3, with D perhaps TRBD2 (6 bases). The V and J ends lost 8 bases and 0 bases respectively, with 15 bases between them. Germline V CDR1 and CDR2: MNHEY, SMNVEV (reference sequence). This CDR3 spans 15 amino acids. The CDR3 nucleotides read TGTGCCAGCCGAAGGCGGGGCCTCAGCACAGATACGCAGTATTTT. Protein sequence: CASRRRGLSTDTQYF.